What follows are 11 T cell receptor beta chains derived from one specimen sequenced in a study of neurological immune-mediated disorders. TCRdb independently ran MiXCR on the 5' RACE reads; one entry per CDR3 protein. Of about 59,000 distinct CDR3 sequences detected, 3.5% appear once; the ten largest clones hold about 3%. Sequenced input: PBMCs. Receptors were obtained from a woman aged 25 to 39 with multiple sclerosis.

This clonotype was seen ten or more times. V usage is TRBV5-6 and J usage is TRBJ2-3; D gene ambiguous. Germline V gene sequence: CDR1 SGHDT, CDR2 YYEEEE. The CDR3 covers 12 residues. The V gene lost 8 bases and the J gene lost 10 bases, with 17 bases spanning the gap. CDR3 sequence: CASCSRVGAQYF. The DNA of the CDR3 is TGTGCCAGTTGTTCTCGGGTCGGTGCGCAGTATTTT. Full variable domain (missing parts from reference TRBV5-6 and TRBJ2-3): DAGVTQSPTHLIKTRGQQVTLRCSPKSGHDTVSWYQQALGQGPQFIFQYYEEEERQRGNFPDRFSGHQFPNYSSELNVNALLLGDSALYLCASCSRVGAQYFGPGTRLTVL.

This clonotype was counted at least ten times. Mismatch with germline at one junction end may stem from a read error. This chain links TRBV20-1 with TRBJ2-1; the D is unclear. This CDR3 has 12 amino acids. The germline CDR1 and CDR2 sequences are DFQATT and SNEGSKA (reference sequence). Here the CDR3 reads CSAIRSFNEQFF. The CDR3 DNA follows: TGCAGTGCCATTCGGTCCTTCAATGAGCAGTTCTTC.

The table lists this clonotype with many counts. V gene TRBV7-2 combines with J gene TRBJ1-2, with D possibly TRBD1 on 5 matching bases. The ends were cut back, 5 bases at V and 4 bases at J, with 14 bases in the middle. This CDR3 contains 14 residues. Germline lookup yields CDR1 SGHTA and CDR2 FQGNSA. The CDR3 protein is CASSRRWGGYGYTF. DNA of the CDR3: TGTGCCAGCAGCCGCCGGTGGGGGGGCTATGGCTACACCTTC.

This sequence joins TRBV10-3 and TRBJ2-1; D is undetermined. V was clipped by 7 bases and J by 6 bases, with 16 bases between them. This CDR3 region has 14 residues. Looked up from germline, CDR1 is ENHRY and CDR2 is SYGVKD. The CDR3 region is CAITTLGSANEQFF. The CDR3 DNA is TGTGCCATCACTACCCTGGGTTCCGCCAATGAGCAGTTCTTC.

This clonotype was counted many times. V is TRBV20-1 and J is TRBJ2-3; D is uncertain. The CDR3 length is 15 residues. The germline V gene has CDR1 DFQATT and CDR2 SNEGSKA (reference sequence). Trimming removed 0 bases at V and 5 bases at J, with 15 bases between. The CDR3, as DNA: TGCAGTGCTAGAGATGGTGGGCTAGTTATAGATACGCAGTATTTT. Residues: CSARDGGLVIDTQYF.

This clonotype appeared many times. The rearrangement joins TRBV30 to TRBJ2-2; 8 nucleotides match TRBD2. Germline V gives CDR1 GTSNPN, CDR2 SVGIG (reference sequence). Losses at the gene ends were 0 bases for V and 1 base for J; bases not matched to a gene: 4. This CDR3 region has 16 residues. The CDR3 nucleotides are TGTGCCTGGAGTGTAGGAAGCGGGAGGAACACCGGGGAGCTGTTTTTT. Its translation: CAWSVGSGRNTGELFF.

This clonotype appeared many times. J is TRBJ2-6 and V is TRBV20-1; unclear D gene. Trimming took 7 bases from V and 4 from J, leaving 5 bases between them. Germline-derived CDR1 and CDR2 are DFQATT and SNEGSKA (reference sequence). The CDR3 length is 11 residues. This CDR3 is CSVAGANVLTF. The CDR3 nucleotides are TGCAGTGTTGCCGGGGCCAACGTCCTGACTTTC.

V is TRBV12-3 or TRBV12-4 and J is TRBJ2-1; D call uncertain. V was clipped by 3 bases and J by 0 bases, with 3 bases between them. This CDR3 is built from 13 residues. CDR3 in DNA: TGTGCCAGCAGTTTTGACTCCTACAATGAGCAGTTCTTC. It translates to CASSFDSYNEQFF.

This clonotype was picked up many times. This rearrangement joins TRBV5-1 to TRBJ2-5, with 10 bases fitting TRBD2. V was pared by 5 bases and J by 4 bases, with 5 bases of the junction left unmatched. CDR1 is SGHRS, CDR2 YFSETQ, per germline. The CDR3 has 14 residues. Here the CDR3 reads CASSRIAGGETQYF. DNA for the CDR3: TGCGCCAGCAGTCGGATAGCGGGAGGAGAGACCCAGTACTTC.

This clonotype was observed at least ten times. The V and J genes are TRBV5-1 and TRBJ1-1; 8 nucleotides agree with TRBD1. Unmatched junction bases numbered 5, after V lost 1 base and J lost 0 bases. The CDR3 totals 16 residues. The germline V gene encodes CDR1 SGHRS and CDR2 YFSETQ. Here the CDR3 DNA reads TGCGCCAGCAGCTTGACAGGGGGTCTCATGAACACTGAAGCTTTCTTT. Residues: CASSLTGGLMNTEAFF.

This clonotype was found many times. The chain has TRBV2 and TRBJ1-1, with D hard to call. From germline, CDR1 is SNHLY and CDR2 FYNNEI. The germline V and J ends were trimmed by 3 bases and 8 bases, with 13 bases remaining between them. CDR3 length: 13 amino acids. CDR3 in amino acids: CASSEEGRLEAFF. CDR3 coding DNA: TGTGCCAGCAGTGAGGAAGGGCGGCTCGAAGCTTTCTTT.